This TCR beta chain was retrieved from a study of T cells in Graves' hyperthyroidism and ophthalmopathy (dated by TCRdb to 2018 to 2020). Regarding the research as a whole: Peripheral blood samples were taken at the time of initial diagnosis, prior to any treatment. In more than five Graves' hyperthyroidism patients, the study also compared T-cell repertoires from thyroid tissue with T-cell repertoires from blood. To identify distinguishing TCR V-J signatures, a discovery cohort of around 100 patients was used, comprising 43 with Graves' ophthalmopathy and 55 to 65 with stable Graves' hyperthyroidism. Prospective prediction of ophthalmopathy was tested in an independent validation cohort consisting of 18 hyperthyroidism patients and around 17 patients who later progressed to ophthalmopathy. Following sampling, methimazole starting at 30 mg daily was given to hyperthyroidism patients, and high-dose intravenous methylprednisolone was given to ophthalmopathy patients. The 100 discovery patients were randomly split 7:3 into training and test sets. The paper reports TCR Vbeta CDR3 sequencing of fewer than 150 peripheral blood samples: fewer than 50 ophthalmopathy, around 80 hyperthyroidism and around 17 progressor patients. Results and caveats for the whole study, not just this receptor: Sample size was not statistically predetermined, and investigators were not blinded to group allocation. Most expanded thyroid clonotypes (frequency above 0.001) were also detected in blood, suggesting blood repertoires may reflect thyroid immune responses. Ophthalmopathy was separated from stable hyperthyroidism by a 13 V-J signature model, with around 90% sensitivity and roughly 84% specificity obtained in cross-validation and 80%/75% obtained in testing. In validation, the model predicted progression to ophthalmopathy a median of about 6.8 months before onset, with approximately 71% sensitivity and just under 75% specificity.

TCR beta CDR3 regions were amplified from RNA transcripts. A first-round RT-PCR of the TCR CDR3 used the HTBI primer set with the Qiagen OneStep RT-PCR kit. A second multiplex PCR round built the libraries, followed by size selection and purification. The libraries were sequenced on an Illumina HiSeq2000 using paired-end 100 bp reads. The paper's data handling went like this. Raw data were processed with SOAPnuke, discarding reads with adapters, uncalled bases, mean Phred below 15, or no exact constant-primer or identifier match. High-quality paired reads were merged using COPE v1.2.5, and each unique nucleotide sequence was defined as a clonotype. MiTCR v1.1 was used to align clonotypes to the IMGT TRBV, TRBD and TRBJ reference segments. Analysis was restricted to V-J combinations with a frequency above 0.0001, which covered roughly 99% of repertoires. The TCS score was defined as F50 (clonal expansion) divided by E x V (chaos), with BLOSUM62-based TCRdist calculated between CDR3 peptides within each V-J. Welch's t-statistics and random forest reduced some 510 V-J features to 10 to 15, which were used in a naive Bayes classifier (R e1071). TCRdb trimmed public reads at Q25 via fastp, called clones via MiXCR and kept in-frame beta chains. For every CDR3 protein sequence, its rows merge into one entry that carries the most common genes and DNA. Clone size and V and J calls follow TCRdb, not the original study. Within this sample are around 500,000 distinct CDR3 sequences, with 15% to 20% of them counted one time only. About 29% of the sample goes to the ten largest clones.

In the ophthalmopathy patients, disease was moderately to severely active, with a Clinical Activity Score of 3 or more, a NOSPECS grade of 4 or more, and a duration of less than 3 months. Exclusion was applied to patients with uncontrolled infections, other autoimmune diseases, pregnancy or lactation. Diagnoses relied on clinical symptoms, serum thyroxine and TRAb, thyroid ultrasound and orbital computed tomography. PBMCs were separated from around 9.1 ml of fresh peripheral blood using Ficoll-Paque density gradient centrifugation. Total RNA was extracted with Trizol reagent, and quality was checked on an Agilent 2100 Bioanalyzer. Regarding this clonotype: The antigen it binds to is not known. One base away there is no much larger clone; base qualities are not given.

Spanning cysteine to phenylalanine, the CDR3 consists of 14 amino acids. The kept DNA is CDR3 alone, 42 bases in frame from the first base. Trimming costs V 2 bases and J 1 base, and their ends lie 5 bases apart. CDR1 and CDR2 (MNHEY, SVGAGI) derive from the germline V gene. Specimen: blood. The sequence was collected from a woman in her twenties or thirties with Graves' ophthalmopathy. The chain uses TRBV6-5 and TRBJ1-4; 5 matching bases give a weak D call of TRBD1. The CDR3: CASSYGGTNEKLFF. The base sequence is TGTGCCAGCAGTTACGGGGGAACTAATGAAAAACTGTTTTTT.